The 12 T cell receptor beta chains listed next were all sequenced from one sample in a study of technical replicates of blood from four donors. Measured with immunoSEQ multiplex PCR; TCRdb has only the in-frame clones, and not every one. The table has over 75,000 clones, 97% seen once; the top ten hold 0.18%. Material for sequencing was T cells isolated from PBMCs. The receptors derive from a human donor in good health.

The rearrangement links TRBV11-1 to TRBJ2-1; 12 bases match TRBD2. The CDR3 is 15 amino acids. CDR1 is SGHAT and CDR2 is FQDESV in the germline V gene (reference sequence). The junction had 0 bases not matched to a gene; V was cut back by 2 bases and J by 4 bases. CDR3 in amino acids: CASSLLAGGYNEQFF. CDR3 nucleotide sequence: TGTGCCAGCAGCTTACTAGCGGGAGGGTACAATGAGCAGTTCTTC. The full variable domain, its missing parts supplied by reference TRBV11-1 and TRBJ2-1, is EAEVAQSPRYKITEKSQAVAFWCDPISGHATLYWYRQILGQGPELLVQFQDESVVDDSQLPKDRFSAERLKGVDSTLKIQPAELGDSAMYLCASSLLAGGYNEQFFGPGTRLTVL.

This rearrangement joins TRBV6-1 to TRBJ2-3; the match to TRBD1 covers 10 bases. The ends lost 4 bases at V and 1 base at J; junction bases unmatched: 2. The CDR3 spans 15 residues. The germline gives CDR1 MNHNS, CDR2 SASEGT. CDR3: CASSGQGAGTDTQYF. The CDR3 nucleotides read TGTGCCAGCAGTGGACAGGGGGCGGGCACAGATACGCAGTATTTT.

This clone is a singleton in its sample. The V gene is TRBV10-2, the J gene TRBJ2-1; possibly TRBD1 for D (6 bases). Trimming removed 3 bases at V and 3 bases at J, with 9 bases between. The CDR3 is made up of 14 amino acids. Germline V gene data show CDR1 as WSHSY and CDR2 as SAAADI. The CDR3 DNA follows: TGCGCCAGCAGTGACAGGGGCAGCTACAATGAGCAGTTCTTC. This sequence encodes CASSDRGSYNEQFF.

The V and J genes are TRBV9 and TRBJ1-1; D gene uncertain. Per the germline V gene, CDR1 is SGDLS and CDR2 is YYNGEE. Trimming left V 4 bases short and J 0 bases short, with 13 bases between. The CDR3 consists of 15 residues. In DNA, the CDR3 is TGTGCCAGCAGCCTCCGTGGAGGCATGAACACTGAAGCTTTCTTT. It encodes CASSLRGGMNTEAFF.

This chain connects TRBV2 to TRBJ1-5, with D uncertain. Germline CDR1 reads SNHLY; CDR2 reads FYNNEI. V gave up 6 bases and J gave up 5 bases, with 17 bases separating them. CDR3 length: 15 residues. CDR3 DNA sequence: TGTGCCAGCAGAGGCGTGGGTGGAGCGGATCAGCCCCAGCATTTT. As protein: CASRGVGGADQPQHF.

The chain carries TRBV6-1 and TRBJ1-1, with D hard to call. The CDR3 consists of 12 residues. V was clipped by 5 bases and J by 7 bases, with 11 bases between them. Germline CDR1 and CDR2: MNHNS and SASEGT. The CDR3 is CASSSYPVEAFF. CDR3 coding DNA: TGTGCCAGCAGTTCCTACCCGGTTGAAGCTTTCTTT.

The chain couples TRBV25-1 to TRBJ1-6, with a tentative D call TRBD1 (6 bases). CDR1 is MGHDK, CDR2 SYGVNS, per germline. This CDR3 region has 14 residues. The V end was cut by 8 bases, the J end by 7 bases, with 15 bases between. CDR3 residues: CASRGGQTNSPLHF. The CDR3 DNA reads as TGTGCCAGCCGTGGAGGACAGACGAATTCACCCCTCCACTTT.

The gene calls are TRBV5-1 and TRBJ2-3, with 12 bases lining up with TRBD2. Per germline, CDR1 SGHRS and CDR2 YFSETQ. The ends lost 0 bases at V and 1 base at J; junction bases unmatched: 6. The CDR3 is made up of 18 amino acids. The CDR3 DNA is TGCGCCAGCAGCTTGGCTCTAGCGGGGGGGCTAGGCACAGATACGCAGTATTTT. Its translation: CASSLALAGGLGTDTQYF.

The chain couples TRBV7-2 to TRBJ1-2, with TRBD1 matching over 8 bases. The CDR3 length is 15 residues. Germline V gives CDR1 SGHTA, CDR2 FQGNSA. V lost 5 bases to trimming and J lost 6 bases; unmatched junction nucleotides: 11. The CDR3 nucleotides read TGTGCCAGCAGCCCCCGGACAGGGCCCTCCGATGGCTACACCTTC. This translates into CASSPRTGPSDGYTF.

In nucleotides, the CDR3 is TGCGCCAGCAGTCAGCGGTACACAGATACGCAGTATTTT. This translates into CASSQRYTDTQYF. The chain is built from TRBV10-2 and TRBJ2-3; perhaps TRBD2 as D (5 bases). Germline assignment: CDR1 WSHSY and CDR2 SAAADI. The CDR3 has 13 amino acids. The germline V and J ends were trimmed by 5 bases and 2 bases, with 8 bases remaining between them.

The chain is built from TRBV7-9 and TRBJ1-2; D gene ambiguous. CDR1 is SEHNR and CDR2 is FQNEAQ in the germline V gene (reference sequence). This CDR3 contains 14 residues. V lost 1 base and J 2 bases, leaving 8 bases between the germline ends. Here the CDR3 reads CASSLGIQNYGYTF. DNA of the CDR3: TGTGCCAGCAGCTTAGGTATCCAGAACTATGGCTACACCTTC.

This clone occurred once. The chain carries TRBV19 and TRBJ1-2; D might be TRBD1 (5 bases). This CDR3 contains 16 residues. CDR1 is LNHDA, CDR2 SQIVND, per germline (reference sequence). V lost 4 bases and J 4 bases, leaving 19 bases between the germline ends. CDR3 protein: CASSTSSTDVGYGYTF. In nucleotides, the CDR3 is TGTGCCAGTAGTACCTCCTCGACAGACGTCGGCTATGGCTACACCTTC.